This T cell receptor (beta chain) is drawn from a study of blood T cells in healthy people across ages. The CDR3 is 15 amino acids. Looked up from germline, CDR1 is SGHAT and CDR2 is FQNNGV. With 2 bases clipped from V and 2 bases from J, the junction kept 4 bases outside the gene matches. A few counts support this clonotype. Its antigen remains unidentified. Notes on the study in general: Roughly linearly, TCR beta diversity per million T cells fell as age increased. Naive T cell percentage strongly correlated with TCR beta diversity.

Drawn from each donor were ten milliliters of peripheral blood. They isolated at least 6.5 million PBMCs from each sample. Then a second PCR, running about 6 to 12 cycles, was carried out with a sample-barcoded 5' primer and a J-beta primer mix. TCRdb independently ran MiXCR on the 5' RACE reads; one entry per CDR3 protein. The repertoire holds more than 800,000 distinct CDR3 sequences, with 25% to 30% as singletons. The sequenced sample was blood. This receptor was obtained from an elderly woman in good health. The rearrangement uses TRBV11-2 and TRBJ2-7; the match to TRBD2 covers 9 bases. The CDR3 DNA reads TGTGCCAGCAGCTTAACAGCGGGGGGTCCCTACGAGCAGTACTTC. It yields the protein CASSLTAGGPYEQYF.